The 32 T cell receptor beta chains below were found in one sample sequenced in a study of T cell clonality in common variable immunodeficiency. Produced via immunoSEQ multiplex PCR; TCRdb's table is partial and in-frame only. This repertoire holds more than 35,000 clones, and none appear only once. Sequenced sample: peripheral blood mononuclear cells. The source is a person aged 18 to 75 in good health.

This clone was counted ten times or more. This chain's CDR3 is CASSLGQGNQETQYF. Partial CDR3 DNA: TGTGCCAGCAGCTTAGGACAGGGGAACCAAGAGACC. The rearrangement joins TRBV7-9 to TRBJ2-5, with TRBD1 identical over 8 bases. The observed sequence ends 3 residues before the CDR3 terminus, with the missing tail filled in from the germline J gene. Trimming removed 1 base from V and 0 bases from J; junction bases left unmatched: 1. Germline V lookup: CDR1 SEHNR, CDR2 FQNEAQ (reference sequence). This CDR3 is 15 amino acids long. Full variable domain (rest looked up from reference TRBV7-9 and TRBJ2-5): DTGVSQNPRHKITKRGQNVTFRCDPISEHNRLYWYRQTLGQGPEFLTYFQNEAQLEKSRLLSDRFSAERPKGSFSTLEIQRTEQGDSAMYLCASSLGQGNQETQYFGPGTRLLVL.

This clone was seen at least ten times. Germline is not matched at one junction end, which may reflect a read error. The read ends 3 residues early relative to the CDR3; the germline J gene fills the gap. This chain uses TRBV12-3 or TRBV12-4 with TRBJ2-5, with 8 bases lining up with TRBD1. The CDR3 runs 16 residues. The CDR3 here is CASSSPSGTGQGTQYF. The CDR3 DNA, read in part, is TGTGCCAGCAGTTCCCCCTCCGGGACAGGCCAAGGGACC.

This clone was recorded at least ten times. The CDR3 end is not reached by the read, which stops 3 residues before it; the germline J gene fills it in. The chain has TRBV20-1 and TRBJ1-5; a weak D match, TRBD1 (5 bases). Germline CDR1 DFQATT, CDR2 SNEGSKA (reference sequence). Trimming left V 4 bases short and J 1 base short, with 17 bases between. This CDR3 comprises 16 residues. The CDR3 DNA, read in part, is TGCAGTGCTACCCTATTTCAGGGTACGAGCAATCAGCCC. Protein product: CSATLFQGTSNQP. The entire CDR3 protein reads CSATLFQGTSNQPQHF.

The sample holds many counts of this clone. The read comes to an end 3 residues before the CDR3 does, leaving the germline J gene to fill in the end. The chain uses TRBV19 and TRBJ2-7; 7 bases line up with TRBD2. The CDR3 has 14 amino acids. Germline CDR1 and CDR2: LNHDA and SQIVND (reference sequence). V lost 5 bases, J lost 3 bases, and 7 bases stayed unmatched. CDR3 DNA, as far as it was read: TGTGCCAGTAGTGACGGACTAGTGGGCTACGAG. Protein: CASSDGLVGYE. The full CDR3 protein reads CASSDGLVGYEQYF. The variable domain in full, completed from reference TRBV19 and TRBJ2-7, reads DGGITQSPKYLFRKEGQNVTLSCEQNLNHDAMYWYRQDPGQGLRLIYYSQIVNDFQKGDIAEGYSVSREKKESFPLTVTSAQKNPTAFYLCASSDGLVGYEQYFGPGTRLTVT.

In its sample, this clone was seen many times. The read halts 3 residues ahead of the CDR3 end, with the missing end drawn from the germline J gene. The chain employs TRBV30 and TRBJ2-7, with D maybe TRBD2 (6 bases). Trimming removed 2 bases from V and 4 bases from J, with 12 bases in between. Germline assignment: CDR1 GTSNPN and CDR2 SVGIG (reference sequence). This CDR3 contains 13 residues. This CDR3 reads CAWSRAGQYEQYF. CDR3 DNA (partial): TGTGCCTGGAGTCGAGCGGGCCAATACGAG.

This clone was detected many times. The DNA ends 3 residues before the CDR3 does, and the rest of the CDR3 is filled in from the germline J gene. This chain joins TRBV7-9 and TRBJ1-2; D is ambiguous. This CDR3 is built from 10 residues. Germline values: CDR1 SEHNR, CDR2 FQNEAQ (reference sequence). The covered CDR3 bases are TGTGCCAGCGAGGGTCAGGGC. Translation: CASEGQG. The entire CDR3 reads CASEGQGYTF.

The table lists this clone with many counts. From the germline J gene comes the end of the CDR3, since the read stops 3 residues before it. The chain combines TRBV19 with TRBJ2-4; possible D gene TRBD1, 5 bases. Trimming took off 1 base at V and 4 bases at J, with 8 bases between the two ends. There are 14 residues in the CDR3. CDR1 and CDR2 from the germline V gene are LNHDA and SQIVND (reference sequence). The part of the CDR3 DNA that was read is TGTGCCAGTAGTATAGCAGGGTTTAAAAACATT. Amino acid sequence: CASSIAGFKNI. The whole CDR3 is CASSIAGFKNIQYF.

This clone was picked up many times. The read terminates 3 residues ahead of where the CDR3 ends, so the germline J gene completes it. The J gene is TRBJ1-3, the V gene TRBV19; weak D call: TRBD1 (6 bases). The CDR3 runs to 16 residues. Trimming removed 7 bases at V and 2 bases at J, with 18 bases between. The germline gives CDR1 LNHDA, CDR2 SQIVND (reference sequence). The sequenced part of the CDR3 DNA is TGTGCCAGTAAGCCCGGCGAGGCAGGGGCTGGAAACACC. As protein: CASKPGEAGAGNT. The full CDR3 sequence reads CASKPGEAGAGNTIYF.

This clone was seen at least ten times. From the germline J gene comes the end of the CDR3, since the read stops 3 residues before it. The J gene is TRBJ2-5, the V gene TRBV2, with 10 bases that match TRBD2. Germline CDR1 and CDR2: SNHLY and FYNNEI. V lost 5 bases to trimming and J lost 5 bases; unmatched junction nucleotides: 14. The CDR3 contains 17 residues. Partial CDR3 DNA: TGTGCCAGCAGTCTGAAACGGAGCGGGAGGGCCTCGGAGACC. Translating gives CASSLKRSGRASET. From start to end, the CDR3 is CASSLKRSGRASETQYF.

This clone has more than one count but fewer than ten. The CDR3 region is CASSRGTSGRNEQFF. The CDR3 DNA, read in part, is TGCGCCAGCAGCCGTGGGACTAGCGGGAGAAATGAG. The rearrangement joins TRBV5-1 to TRBJ2-1; 14 nucleotides agree with TRBD2. Read data end 3 residues before the CDR3 end; the end is taken from the germline J gene. The V gene end was trimmed by 4 bases and the J gene end by 7 bases; junction bases not matched to a gene: 4. The CDR3 covers 15 residues. Per germline, CDR1 SGHRS and CDR2 YFSETQ.

This clone was detected many times. The read ends 3 residues before the CDR3 terminus; that terminus is restored from the germline J gene. The chain couples TRBV20-1 to TRBJ1-2; 9 positions agree with TRBD1. The ends lost 6 bases at V and 2 bases at J; junction bases unmatched: 7. CDR1 is DFQATT, CDR2 SNEGSKA, per germline (reference sequence). The CDR3 sequence is 14 residues long. The part of the CDR3 DNA that was read is TGCAGTGCCAAGGGACAGGGATCCAACTATGGC. Amino acids: CSAKGQGSNYG. The full CDR3 protein reads CSAKGQGSNYGYTF.

At least ten counts were recorded for this clone. The CDR3 extends 3 residues past the end of the read, so its final part is completed from the germline J gene. The chain joins TRBV10-3 to TRBJ1-2; D not certain. Germline V gene data show CDR1 as ENHRY and CDR2 as SYGVKD. Trimming cost V 5 bases and J 4 bases, with 11 bases left between them. This CDR3 has 13 amino acids. The CDR3 spells CAISKKVAYGYTF. CDR3 bases read: TGTGCCATCAGTAAAAAGGTCGCCTATGGC.

This clone was seen repeatedly, ten times or more. The read ends 3 residues before the CDR3 terminus; that terminus is restored from the germline J gene. The gene calls are TRBV18 and TRBJ1-2; the D gene is possibly TRBD1 (5 bases). Per germline, CDR1 KGHSH and CDR2 LQKENI. The CDR3 covers 13 residues. V dropped 1 base and J dropped 2 bases, with 5 bases sitting between them. The covered CDR3 bases are TGTGCCAGCTCACCACAGGGGAACTATGGC. Its protein product is CASSPQGNYG. The full CDR3 protein is CASSPQGNYGYTF.

This clone appeared many times. The read finishes 3 residues shy of the CDR3 end, and the germline J gene is used to complete it. The chain joins TRBV5-1 to TRBJ1-1; D may be TRBD1 (6 bases). There are 17 residues in the CDR3. Germline loops: CDR1 SGHRS, CDR2 YFSETQ. V shed 7 bases and J shed 0 bases, with 22 bases lying between them. CDR3 DNA, as far as it was read: TGCGCCAGCCGCCAATTTTACCACAGGGTGGTGAACACTGAA. As protein: CASRQFYHRVVNTE. The whole CDR3 sequence is CASRQFYHRVVNTEAFF.

This clone was detected many times. The CDR3 goes on 3 residues after the read ends, and that part is filled in from the germline J gene. The chain links TRBV18 to TRBJ1-2, with 11 bases matching TRBD1. The CDR3 runs 16 residues. After removal of 6 bases from V and 1 base from J, the junction contained 7 bases not matched to a gene. CDR1 and CDR2 (germline): KGHSH, LQKENI. The DNA read from the CDR3 is TGTGCCAGCTCTCCTTGGACAGGGGGCTATAACTATGGC. This codes for CASSPWTGGYNYG. The entire CDR3 protein is CASSPWTGGYNYGYTF.

This clone has ten or more counts. The chain's CDR3 is CASSSRGRNEQFF. CDR3 DNA, as far as it was read: TGTGCCAGCAGCTCCAGGGGTCGTAATGAG. This chain uses TRBV5-6 with TRBJ2-1; tentatively, D is TRBD1 (6 bases). The CDR3 extends 3 residues past the end of the read, so its final part is completed from the germline J gene. CDR3 length equals 13 residues. The germline V and J ends were trimmed by 3 bases and 7 bases, with 11 bases remaining between them. Germline V lookup: CDR1 SGHDT, CDR2 YYEEEE. The variable domain in full, completed from reference TRBV5-6 and TRBJ2-1, reads DAGVTQSPTHLIKTRGQQVTLRCSPKSGHDTVSWYQQALGQGPQFIFQYYEEEERQRGNFPDRFSGHQFPNYSSELNVNALLLGDSALYLCASSSRGRNEQFFGPGTRLTVL.

This clone showed up many times. The CDR3 is cut off 3 residues early in the read; its end comes from the germline J gene. The gene calls are TRBV19 and TRBJ1-2; a weak D match, TRBD1 (5 bases). CDR3 length: 13 residues. Germline CDR1 reads LNHDA; CDR2 reads SQIVND (reference sequence). Trimming stripped 2 bases from V and 5 bases from J, with 9 bases between. Here the CDR3 reads CASSITGSYGYTF. The sequenced part of the CDR3 DNA is TGTGCCAGTAGTATAACAGGATCATATGGC.

This clone was picked up many times. The CDR3 extends 3 residues past the end of the read, so its final part is completed from the germline J gene. The V gene is TRBV19, the J gene TRBJ1-5; TRBD1 aligns across 7 bases. With 7 bases clipped from V and 3 bases from J, the junction kept 9 bases outside the gene matches. Per the germline V gene, CDR1 is LNHDA and CDR2 is SQIVND (reference sequence). The length of the CDR3 is 15 residues. CDR3 DNA (partial): TGTGCCAGTACTTTGGACAGGTCCGTCAATCAGCCC. It specifies CASTLDRSVNQP. The full CDR3 sequence reads CASTLDRSVNQPQHF.

This clone has a count of ten or more. Coverage ceases 3 residues before the CDR3 finishes, and the germline J gene fills in the end. The chain employs TRBV7-6 and TRBJ1-1; D may be TRBD1 (5 bases). The CDR3 contains 13 residues. Trimming stripped 5 bases from V and 2 bases from J, with 9 bases between. In germline, CDR1 is SGHVS, CDR2 FNYEAQ. CDR3 DNA (partial): TGTGCCAGCAGCGCCGACAGTAACACTGAA. Translation: CASSADSNTE. In full, the CDR3 is CASSADSNTEAFF.

This clone has at least ten counts. The sequenced fragment ends 3 residues before the CDR3 boundary, so the rest is inferred from the germline J gene. The V gene is TRBV10-3, the J gene TRBJ1-1, with TRBD1 as a possible D gene (6 bases). This CDR3 has 16 residues. Germline lookup yields CDR1 ENHRY and CDR2 SYGVKD. V was clipped by 4 bases and J by 4 bases, with 19 bases between them. CDR3 DNA (partial): TGTGCCATCAGTGGAAACCTAACAGGGAGGATCACTGAA. Its protein product is CAISGNLTGRITE. In full, the CDR3 is CAISGNLTGRITEAFF.

This clone was detected many times. Coverage ceases 3 residues before the CDR3 finishes, and the germline J gene fills in the end. J is TRBJ2-1 and V is TRBV2; 8 bases fit TRBD2. The CDR3 consists of 15 residues. CDR1 and CDR2 (germline): SNHLY, FYNNEI. J was trimmed by 5 bases and V by 6 bases; bases with no gene match: 9. CDR3 protein: CASRDYSGVDNEQFF. CDR3 bases read: TGTGCCAGCAGAGACTATAGCGGGGTAGACAATGAG.

This clone was picked up many times. The CDR3 end lies 3 residues beyond the end of the read and is filled in from the germline J gene. The chain joins TRBV7-6 to TRBJ2-7, with TRBD2 matching 12 bases. The CDR3 runs to 16 residues. CDR1 is SGHVS and CDR2 is FNYEAQ in the germline V gene. J lost 3 bases, V lost 4 bases, and 7 bases had no gene match. This chain's CDR3 is CASSSELAGGVYEQYF. The part of the CDR3 DNA that was read is TGTGCCAGCAGCTCCGAACTAGCGGGAGGTGTCTACGAG.

This clone has just a few counts. The CDR3 goes on 3 residues after the read ends, and that part is filled in from the germline J gene. The V and J genes are TRBV18 and TRBJ1-6, with 10 bases identical to TRBD1. V gave up 8 bases and J gave up 7 bases; unmatched junction bases: 5. Germline CDR1 and CDR2: KGHSH and LQKENI. The CDR3 extends over 14 amino acids. CDR3 sequence: CASDRDRGNSPLHF. Incomplete CDR3 DNA: TGTGCCAGCGACCGGGACAGGGGAAATTCACCC.

This clone was picked up many times. The sequence runs out 3 residues before the end of the CDR3; the remainder is reconstructed from the germline J gene. Other DNA sequences of this sample code for an identical CDR3. V usage is TRBV6-1 and J usage is TRBJ1-3; 8 bases match TRBD1. The CDR3 sequence is 14 residues long. Per the germline V gene, CDR1 is MNHNS and CDR2 is SASEGT. With 1 base clipped from V and 4 bases from J, the junction kept 0 bases outside the gene matches. Partial CDR3 DNA: TGTGCCAGCAGTGAAGGGACAGGGGGAAACACC. Translating it yields CASSEGTGGNT. The CDR3 as a whole reads CASSEGTGGNTIYF.

This clone was detected many times. The missing CDR3 end, 3 residues past where the read stops, is filled in from the germline J gene. V and J are TRBV6-2 or TRBV6-3 and TRBJ1-1; TRBD1 aligns across 9 bases. There are 15 residues in the CDR3. Germline V CDR1 and CDR2: MNHEY, SVGEGT. V shed 6 bases, J shed 2 bases, and the junction held 7 bases outside the gene matches. The chain's CDR3 is CASRTGGRLNTEAFF. The part of the CDR3 DNA that was read is TGTGCCAGCAGGACAGGGGGGCGCCTAAACACTGAA.

This clone occurred many times. CDR3 bases read: TGTGCCAGCTCACCCCGGGACCTGGGGGGTACTGAA. This encodes CASSPRDLGGTE. The CDR3 in full is CASSPRDLGGTEAFF. The V and J genes are TRBV18 and TRBJ1-1, with D possibly matching TRBD1 (5 bases). With the read ending 3 residues before the CDR3 end, the germline J gene is used to fill in that end. V was pared by 3 bases and J by 5 bases, with 16 bases between. CDR1 is KGHSH, CDR2 LQKENI, per germline. The CDR3 extends over 15 amino acids.

In its sample, this clone was seen many times. The read ends 3 residues early relative to the CDR3; the germline J gene fills the gap. The chain carries TRBV5-4 and TRBJ2-5; a weak D match, TRBD1 (5 bases). Germline CDR1 reads SGHNT; CDR2 reads YYREEE (reference sequence). Trimming removed 0 bases at V and 2 bases at J, with 8 bases between. CDR3 length equals 14 residues. CDR3 loop: CASSLGGQQETQYF. The DNA read from the CDR3 is TGTGCCAGCAGCTTGGGAGGACAACAAGAGACC.

This clone was counted at least ten times. The CDR3 end is not reached by the read, which stops 3 residues before it; the germline J gene fills it in. The V call is TRBV28, the J call TRBJ2-5; D possibly corresponds to TRBD2 (7 bases). Germline V CDR1 and CDR2: MDHEN, SYDVKM. The CDR3 totals 13 residues. Incomplete CDR3 DNA: TGTGAAGGGGGAGGGCCTGGCGAAGAGACC. Its translation is CEGGGPGEET. The full CDR3 sequence reads CEGGGPGEETQYF.

This clone has a handful of counts. The sequence runs out 3 residues before the end of the CDR3; the remainder is reconstructed from the germline J gene. The rearrangement joins TRBV11-1 to TRBJ1-1; 9 nucleotides align to TRBD1. The germline gives CDR1 SGHAT, CDR2 FQDESV (reference sequence). The CDR3 has 13 amino acids. CDR3 bases read: TGTGCCAGCAGCCCGGGACAGGGCCGGAGT. It specifies CASSPGQGRS. The whole CDR3 is CASSPGQGRSAFF.

There are many counts of this clone. The CDR3 extends 3 residues past the end of the read, so its final part is completed from the germline J gene. The chain joins TRBV20-1 to TRBJ1-1; 9 nucleotides agree with TRBD1. Trimming at V came to 5 bases and at J to 4 bases, leaving 8 bases not matched to a gene. The CDR3 is 14 amino acids. Germline-derived CDR1 and CDR2 are DFQATT and SNEGSKA (reference sequence). The CDR3 DNA, read in part, is TGCAGTGCTCTGACAGGGGGGAGTGGCACTGAA. This translates into CSALTGGSGTE. The complete CDR3 reads CSALTGGSGTEAFF.

This clone was found many times. The CDR3 goes on 3 residues after the read ends, and that part is filled in from the germline J gene. The J gene is TRBJ2-5, the V gene TRBV5-4, with D possibly TRBD1 on 6 matching bases. Trimming removed 0 bases at V and 5 bases at J, with 17 bases between. Germline V gene data show CDR1 as SGHNT and CDR2 as YYREEE (reference sequence). The CDR3 is made up of 16 amino acids. CDR3 DNA, as far as it was read: TGTGCCAGCAGCTTGGGGGGACAAAACCTGGGGGAGACC. Translating it yields CASSLGGQNLGET. The complete CDR3 reads CASSLGGQNLGETQYF.

This clone came up many times. Read coverage stops 3 residues before the CDR3 terminus; the germline J gene supplies the remainder. The gene calls are TRBV5-6 and TRBJ2-4, with D possibly TRBD2 on 6 matching bases. The ends were cut back, 4 bases at V and 6 bases at J, with 14 bases in the middle. There are 14 residues in the CDR3. Germline V CDR1 and CDR2: SGHDT, YYEEEE. CDR3 DNA (partial): TGTGCCAGCAGCCCCAACGCGGGGACAAACATT. It translates to CASSPNAGTNI. The CDR3 in its entirety is CASSPNAGTNIQYF.